This is a list of T cell receptor beta chains from one sample in a study of cytomegalovirus exposure and HLA in healthy donors. The repertoire was sequenced with immunoSEQ multiplex PCR; TCRdb's copy has only in-frame clones and lacks some. The profile shows approximately 80,000 clones, 65% to 80% of them singletons. Sample: PBMCs. These TCRs come from a woman aged 40 to 55 in good health and CMV-seropositive. The CDR3 runs from the conserved cysteine through the conserved F or W. D genes are given only for firm matches. Only some rows state a clone size, as once, few, many or a class for expanded clones.

clone_size: NA
d_call: NA
j_call: TRBJ1-2
v_call: TRBV2
cdr3_nt: TGTGCCAGCAGTGAACTAGGACGTGGGGCGGATGGCTACACCTTC
cdr3_aa: CASSELGRGADGYTF

clone_size: NA
d_call: NA
j_call: TRBJ2-7
v_call: TRBV5-1
cdr3_nt: TGCGCCAGCAGCTTAGGGGGGGACGGGGAGCAGTACTTC
cdr3_aa: CASSLGGDGEQYF

clone_size: NA
d_call: TRBD1
j_call: TRBJ1-1
v_call: TRBV27
cdr3_nt: TGTGCCAGCTATAAAGACTTCAACAGGGGATCGGCTTTCTTT
cdr3_aa: CASYKDFNRGSAFF

clone_size: NA
d_call: TRBD1
j_call: TRBJ1-1
v_call: TRBV11-2
cdr3_nt: TGTGCCAGCAGCTTAGCGGTACAGGGGACAGGGACTGAAGCTTTCTTT
cdr3_aa: CASSLAVQGTGTEAFF

clone_size: NA
d_call: NA
j_call: TRBJ1-4
v_call: TRBV10-3
cdr3_nt: TGTGCCATCAGGCCTCGAGCTAATGAAAAACTGTTTTTT
cdr3_aa: CAIRPRANEKLFF

clone_size: NA
d_call: NA
j_call: TRBJ2-1
v_call: TRBV5-4
cdr3_nt: TGTGCCAGCAGCTTAGGGAGCTCCTACAATGAGCAGTTCTTC
cdr3_aa: CASSLGSSYNEQFF

clone_size: NA
d_call: NA
j_call: TRBJ1-2
v_call: TRBV4-1
cdr3_nt: TGCGCCAGCAGCCCACGGGACATCAACCAGGGCTACACCTTC
cdr3_aa: CASSPRDINQGYTF

clone_size: NA
d_call: NA
j_call: TRBJ1-5
v_call: TRBV19
cdr3_nt: TGTGCCAGTAGCGTATCGGAGCAGCCCCAGCATTTT
cdr3_aa: CASSVSEQPQHF

clone_size: NA
d_call: TRBD1
j_call: TRBJ2-5
v_call: TRBV29-1
cdr3_nt: TGCAGCGTTGAATCTGGGGACAGAGGTTCGTACTACAGGGAGACCCAGTACTTC
cdr3_aa: CSVESGDRGSYYRETQYF

clone_size: NA
d_call: NA
j_call: TRBJ2-6
v_call: TRBV19
cdr3_nt: TGTGCCAGTAGGACAACACCGGGCCTCTCGGAGGGCCGTGGGGCCAACGTCCTGACTTTC
cdr3_aa: CASRTTPGLSEGRGANVLTF

clone_size: NA
d_call: TRBD1
j_call: TRBJ1-2
v_call: TRBV27
cdr3_nt: TGTGCCAGCAGTTCTCCGGGACAGGGGCGGGACAACTATGGCTACACCTTC
cdr3_aa: CASSSPGQGRDNYGYTF

clone_size: once
d_call: TRBD1
j_call: TRBJ2-6
v_call: TRBV18
cdr3_nt: TGTGCCAGCTCACGAACAGGGGTGAGCTCTGGGGCCAACGTCCTGACTTTC
cdr3_aa: CASSRTGVSSGANVLTF

clone_size: NA
d_call: NA
j_call: TRBJ1-1
v_call: TRBV6-5
cdr3_nt: TGTGCCAGCAGCCCAACAGGGAGGGACACTGAAGCTTTCTTT
cdr3_aa: CASSPTGRDTEAFF

clone_size: NA
d_call: TRBD2
j_call: TRBJ2-1
v_call: TRBV4-1
cdr3_nt: TGCGCCAGCAGCCAAGATGCTAGCGGGAGCAGTGAGCAGTTCTTC
cdr3_aa: CASSQDASGSSEQFF

clone_size: NA
d_call: TRBD2
j_call: TRBJ2-1
v_call: TRBV30
cdr3_nt: TGTGCCTCCTTAGCGGGGGCCATTCTGTTCTTC
cdr3_aa: CASLAGAILFF

clone_size: many
d_call: TRBD2
j_call: TRBJ2-3
v_call: TRBV10-3
cdr3_nt: TGTGCCATCAGTGAGTCTGCGGGGGGGAACACAGATACGCAGTATTTT
cdr3_aa: CAISESAGGNTDTQYF

clone_size: NA
d_call: TRBD1
j_call: TRBJ1-1
v_call: TRBV18
cdr3_nt: TGTGCCAGCTCACCACAACAGGGGAGCGCTGAAGCTTTCTTT
cdr3_aa: CASSPQQGSAEAFF

clone_size: NA
d_call: TRBD2
j_call: TRBJ2-7
v_call: TRBV28
cdr3_nt: TGTGCCAGCAGTTTACCACTAGCGGGGGGGGCCTACGAGCAGTACTTC
cdr3_aa: CASSLPLAGGAYEQYF

clone_size: NA
d_call: TRBD1
j_call: TRBJ1-1
v_call: TRBV6-1
cdr3_nt: TGTGCCAGCACCCTACAGGGGAGTGACACTGAAGCTTTCTTT
cdr3_aa: CASTLQGSDTEAFF

clone_size: few
d_call: NA
j_call: TRBJ2-2
v_call: TRBV18
cdr3_nt: TGTGCCAGCTCACTTATGTCAGACTACACCGGGGAGCTGTTTTTT
cdr3_aa: CASSLMSDYTGELFF

clone_size: NA
d_call: TRBD1
j_call: TRBJ1-1
v_call: TRBV28
cdr3_nt: TGTGCCAGCAGGACCCCTACCCGACAGGGGGCCACTGAAGCTTTCTTT
cdr3_aa: CASRTPTRQGATEAFF

clone_size: NA
d_call: NA
j_call: TRBJ2-5
v_call: TRBV29-1
cdr3_nt: TGCAGCGTTGAAAGGGGTAGACAGACCCAGTACTTC
cdr3_aa: CSVERGRQTQYF

clone_size: NA
d_call: NA
j_call: TRBJ2-7
v_call: TRBV18
cdr3_nt: TGTGCCAGCTCAAACACAGGACGCGAGCAGTACTTC
cdr3_aa: CASSNTGREQYF

clone_size: few
d_call: TRBD2
j_call: TRBJ2-5
v_call: TRBV7-9
cdr3_nt: TGTGCCAGCAGCCCCCCTTTTCGACTAGCAATAGAGACCCAGTACTTC
cdr3_aa: CASSPPFRLAIETQYF

clone_size: NA
d_call: TRBD1
j_call: TRBJ1-1
v_call: TRBV7-2
cdr3_nt: TGTGCCAGCAGCCAACAGTCTTGGACAGGGGGAGGCGAAGCTTTCTTT
cdr3_aa: CASSQQSWTGGGEAFF

clone_size: NA
d_call: NA
j_call: TRBJ1-1
v_call: TRBV4-1
cdr3_nt: TGCGCCAGCAGCCAAGAACTCGGGGTCCCCACTGAAGCTTTCTTT
cdr3_aa: CASSQELGVPTEAFF

clone_size: NA
d_call: NA
j_call: TRBJ1-6
v_call: TRBV4-2
cdr3_nt: TGTGCCAGCAGCTCTCCTGGGAGCTCCTATAATTCACCCCTCCACTTT
cdr3_aa: CASSSPGSSYNSPLHF